The sequence of this TCR beta chain was determined in a study of blood T cell repertoires in COVID-19. About the study: Collection of acute and convalescent COVID-19 samples took place in the United States, Italy and Spain.

With 5 bases removed from V and 1 base from J, the gap between germline ends came to 12 bases. The germline gives CDR1 SNHLY, CDR2 FYNNEI. CDR3 length equals 14 residues. As processed by the authors: Amplification of reference gene primers provided the estimated nucleated cell counts. The assay was immunoSEQ multiplex PCR, and TCRdb's table has in-frame clones only and misses some. The V and J calls and the clone size are those of that table, but D and trimming were determined from the DNA. This table holds under 350,000 clones, around 89% found once. The chain carries TRBV2 and TRBJ2-7; no clear D gene. The specimen sequenced was peripheral blood. The TCR was taken from a man between 40 and 49 years old with acute or convalescent COVID-19. CDR3 residues: CASSPGSSSYEQYF. The CDR3 nucleotides are TGTGCCAGCAGTCCCGGGTCTTCTTCCTACGAGCAGTACTTC.